These 4 T cell receptor beta chains were all obtained from the same sample, sequenced in a study of control samples from healthy donors and cancer patients. Assay: immunoSEQ multiplex PCR; the TCRdb copy retains only in-frame clones and omits some. Here the sample spans some 120,000 clones, roughly 84% being singletons. Input material: blood. The source of these receptors is a man aged 40-50 years in good health.

V and J are TRBV2 and TRBJ2-5, with D possibly TRBD1 on 6 matching bases. Germline V gives CDR1 SNHLY, CDR2 FYNNEI. V lost 6 bases and J lost 1, with 12 bases in between. The length of the CDR3 is 14 residues. CDR3 sequence: CASRAGTPQETQYF. The CDR3 DNA reads TGTGCCAGCAGAGCCGGGACACCCCAAGAGACCCAGTACTTC. The whole variable domain, remainder taken from reference TRBV2 and TRBJ2-5, is EPEVTQTPSHQVTQMGQEVILRCVPISNHLYFYWYRQILGQKVEFLVSFYNNEISEKSEIFDDQFSVERPDGSNFTLKIRSTKLEDSAMYFCASRAGTPQETQYFGPGTRLLVL.

This sequence joins TRBV7-9 and TRBJ1-2; D is perhaps TRBD1 (5 bases). Germline V gives CDR1 SEHNR, CDR2 FQNEAQ (reference sequence). The CDR3 has 15 residues. V gave up 6 bases and J gave up 4 bases, with 18 bases separating them. This CDR3 reads CASRGQGIGAYGYTF. The CDR3 bases are TGTGCCAGCAGGGGGCAAGGAATAGGGGCCTATGGCTACACCTTC.

This clone has a single count. CDR3 nucleotide sequence: TGCGCCAGCAGCCAAGACACGGTGGGGGAGACCCAGTACTTC. This codes for CASSQDTVGETQYF. The V gene is TRBV5-1, the J gene TRBJ2-5, with unresolved D. V gave up 4 bases and J gave up 5 bases, with 15 bases separating them. This CDR3 has 14 residues. CDR1 and CDR2 from the germline V gene are SGHRS and YFSETQ.

The chain carries TRBV7-2 and TRBJ2-1; 7 nucleotides agree with TRBD1. In germline, CDR1 is SGHTA, CDR2 FQGNSA. The CDR3 spans 15 residues. After removal of 5 bases from V and 6 bases from J, the junction contained 10 bases not matched to a gene. CDR3 amino acids: CASSTTGQLSNEQFF. The CDR3 DNA reads as TGTGCCAGCAGCACAACGGGACAGCTATCCAATGAGCAGTTCTTC.